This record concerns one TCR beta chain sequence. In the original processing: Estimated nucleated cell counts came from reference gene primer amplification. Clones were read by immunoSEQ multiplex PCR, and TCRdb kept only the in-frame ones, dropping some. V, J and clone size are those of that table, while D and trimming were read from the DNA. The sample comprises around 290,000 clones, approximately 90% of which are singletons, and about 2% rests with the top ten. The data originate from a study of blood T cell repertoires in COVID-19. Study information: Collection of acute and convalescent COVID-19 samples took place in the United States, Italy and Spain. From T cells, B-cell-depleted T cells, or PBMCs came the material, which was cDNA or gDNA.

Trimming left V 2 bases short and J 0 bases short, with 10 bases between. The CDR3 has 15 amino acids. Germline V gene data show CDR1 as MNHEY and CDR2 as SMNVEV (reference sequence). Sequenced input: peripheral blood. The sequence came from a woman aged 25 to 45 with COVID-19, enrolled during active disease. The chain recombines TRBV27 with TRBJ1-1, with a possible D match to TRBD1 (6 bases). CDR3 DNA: TGTGCCAGCAGTTTAGGACAGACTATGAACACTGAAGCTTTCTTT. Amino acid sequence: CASSLGQTMNTEAFF.